The rows below give T cell receptor beta chains drawn from one sample of a study of monozygotic twins with inflammatory bowel disease. From its re-call of the 5' RACE reads, TCRdb lists each CDR3 protein once, without DNA. This table holds about 300,000 distinct CDR3 sequences. Sequenced input: blood. The receptors derive from a human donor with ulcerative colitis or Crohn's disease, or a healthy co-twin of an affected twin (not recorded which). CDR3s include the opening cysteine and the closing phenylalanine or tryptophan. Fields, in order: J gene, V gene, CDR3 protein.

j_gene: TRBJ2-2
v_gene: TRBV5-5
CDR3aa: CASSAPDRGTGELFF

j_gene: TRBJ2-7
v_gene: TRBV6-1
CDR3aa: CASSEVRRSSEQYF

j_gene: TRBJ2-1
v_gene: TRBV5-6
CDR3aa: CASSLTVDNEQFF

j_gene: TRBJ2-3
v_gene: TRBV7-9
CDR3aa: CASSPRTSGVFTDTQYF

j_gene: TRBJ2-7
v_gene: TRBV10-3
CDR3aa: CAISDRASGSSVYEQYF

j_gene: TRBJ2-3
v_gene: TRBV20-1
CDR3aa: CSAKRSDRLVTDTQYF

j_gene: TRBJ1-3
v_gene: TRBV4-3
CDR3aa: CASSQPDRPNTIYF

j_gene: TRBJ2-5
v_gene: TRBV5-4
CDR3aa: CASSPGGFSQETQYF

j_gene: TRBJ1-1
v_gene: TRBV27
CDR3aa: CASKTDTYTEAFF

j_gene: TRBJ2-7
v_gene: TRBV20-1
CDR3aa: CSARGHLFYEQYF

j_gene: TRBJ1-5
v_gene: TRBV5-5
CDR3aa: CASSLSAAQPQHF

j_gene: TRBJ2-1
v_gene: TRBV20-1
CDR3aa: CSARPSGTSGGRNEQFF

j_gene: TRBJ2-2
v_gene: TRBV24-1
CDR3aa: CATSEPEPNTGELFF

j_gene: TRBJ2-3
v_gene: TRBV11-2
CDR3aa: CASSSYRDRGLTDTQYF

j_gene: TRBJ2-1
v_gene: TRBV4-1
CDR3aa: CASSQEIGENNEQFF

j_gene: TRBJ2-7
v_gene: TRBV20-1
CDR3aa: CSARDLAGDRSYEQYF

j_gene: TRBJ2-3
v_gene: TRBV15
CDR3aa: CATSRASGSTDTQYF

j_gene: TRBJ2-3
v_gene: TRBV20-1
CDR3aa: CSARGTSRSTDTQYF

j_gene: TRBJ2-7
v_gene: TRBV12-3/TRBV12-4
CDR3aa: CASSRRDGAYEQYF

j_gene: TRBJ2-5
v_gene: TRBV2
CDR3aa: CASRRQGPSQETQYF

j_gene: TRBJ1-5
v_gene: TRBV5-6
CDR3aa: CASSQGRDQPQHF

j_gene: TRBJ2-7
v_gene: TRBV5-1
CDR3aa: CASSLRDAYEQYF